This T cell receptor (beta chain) is from a study of long-term antiretroviral therapy in people with HIV. The libraries were made with immunoSEQ v3.0 at survey level. Per sample, sequencing targeted roughly 40,000-50,000 T-cell genomes. Clones were sequenced by immunoSEQ multiplex PCR, and TCRdb holds only the in-frame ones, with some missing. Among about 33,000 clones, around three quarters were seen once, and the ten largest hold around 7.5%. Worth noting for this clone: No antigen is known for it.

V was pared by 2 bases and J by 2 bases, with 8 bases of the junction left unmatched. The CDR3 covers 16 residues. The germline CDR1 and CDR2 sequences are ENHRY and SYGVKD. Study findings and constraints: Dominant in the repertoire at all time points were clones expanded before ART. HIV repertoires had narrower CDR3 length ranges than controls. Diversity rose after ART but stayed below transplant donor controls.

Material: unsorted PBMCs, obtained 2 years after starting antiretroviral therapy. The sequence came from a woman aged 45 to 65 with HIV. The rearrangement uses TRBV10-3 and TRBJ1-1; the match to TRBD1 covers 7 bases. The CDR3 DNA sequence: TGTGCCATCAGTGAGAAGGGGGCACAACCCAACACTGAAGCTTTCTTT. Its protein product is CAISEKGAQPNTEAFF.